This is a list of T cell receptor beta chains from one sample in a study of T cell responses to AZD1222 COVID-19 vaccine. TCRdb keeps only in-frame clones here, not all; method: immunoSEQ multiplex PCR. Of approximately 160,000 clones in the sample, around 92% were seen once. Sequencing was performed on peripheral blood, taken on day 0 of AZD1222 vaccination. The receptor set was obtained from an adult in good health. Both conserved end residues are part of each CDR3. The order of the fields is CDR3 protein, J gene, V gene.

cdr3_aa: CASRKTTMLQYGYTF
j_call: TRBJ1-2
v_call: TRBV6-5

cdr3_aa: CASSMVVQETQYF
j_call: TRBJ2-5
v_call: TRBV19

cdr3_aa: CASSLGDQPQHF
j_call: TRBJ1-5
v_call: TRBV7-8

cdr3_aa: CASSLDLSRVYEQYF
j_call: TRBJ2-7
v_call: TRBV11-2

cdr3_aa: CASSQWGQGIRKEKLFF
j_call: TRBJ1-4
v_call: TRBV4-1

cdr3_aa: CASSLNSDTQYF
j_call: TRBJ2-3
v_call: TRBV5-1

cdr3_aa: CASSADGTAAEQFF
j_call: TRBJ2-1
v_call: TRBV9

cdr3_aa: CASSLVQGTYEQYF
j_call: TRBJ2-7
v_call: TRBV5-1

cdr3_aa: CASRLQTGSNQPQHF
j_call: TRBJ1-5
v_call: TRBV28

cdr3_aa: CASRGQRGNSPLHF
j_call: TRBJ1-6
v_call: TRBV11-1

cdr3_aa: CASSYQGGNYGYTF
j_call: TRBJ1-2
v_call: TRBV28

cdr3_aa: CASSQDKQGNSPLHF
j_call: TRBJ1-6
v_call: TRBV4-3

cdr3_aa: CASSDRADLGVGEAFF
j_call: TRBJ1-1
v_call: TRBV6-4

cdr3_aa: CATSGQEGSYEQYF
j_call: TRBJ2-7
v_call: TRBV27

cdr3_aa: CASSQRRDIDGYTF
j_call: TRBJ1-2
v_call: TRBV4-2